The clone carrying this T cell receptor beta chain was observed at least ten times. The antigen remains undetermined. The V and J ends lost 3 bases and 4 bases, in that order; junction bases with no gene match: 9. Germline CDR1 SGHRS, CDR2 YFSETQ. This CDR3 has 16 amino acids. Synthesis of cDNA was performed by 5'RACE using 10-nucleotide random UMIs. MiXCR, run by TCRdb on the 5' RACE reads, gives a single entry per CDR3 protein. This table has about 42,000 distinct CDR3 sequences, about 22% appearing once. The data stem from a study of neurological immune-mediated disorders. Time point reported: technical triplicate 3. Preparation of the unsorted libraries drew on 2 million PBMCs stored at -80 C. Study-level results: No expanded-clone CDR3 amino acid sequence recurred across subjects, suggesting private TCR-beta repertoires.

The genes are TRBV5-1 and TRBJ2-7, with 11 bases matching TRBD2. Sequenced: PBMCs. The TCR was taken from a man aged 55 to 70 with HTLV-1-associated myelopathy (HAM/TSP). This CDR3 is CASSSFTSGSGYEQYF. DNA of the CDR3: TGCGCCAGCAGCTCTTTTACTAGCGGGAGTGGGTACGAGCAGTACTTC.